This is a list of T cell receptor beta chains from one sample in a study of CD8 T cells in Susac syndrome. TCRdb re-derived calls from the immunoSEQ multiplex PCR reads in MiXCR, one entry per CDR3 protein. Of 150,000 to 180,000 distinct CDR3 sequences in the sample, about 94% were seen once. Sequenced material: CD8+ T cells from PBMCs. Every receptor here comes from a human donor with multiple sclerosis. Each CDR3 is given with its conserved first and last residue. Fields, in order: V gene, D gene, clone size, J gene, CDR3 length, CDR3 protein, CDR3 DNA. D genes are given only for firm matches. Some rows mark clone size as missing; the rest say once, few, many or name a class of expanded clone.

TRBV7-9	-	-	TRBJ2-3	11	CAGSSTDTQYF	TGTGCCGGGTCTAGCACAGATACGCAGTATTTT
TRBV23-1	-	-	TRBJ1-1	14	CASRKGVLNTEAFF	TGCGCCAGCAGAAAGGGGGTGCTGAACACTGAAGCTTTCTTT
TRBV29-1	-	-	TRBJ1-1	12	CSVEVGAPEAFF	TGCAGCGTTGAGGTGGGGGCGCCTGAAGCTTTCTTT
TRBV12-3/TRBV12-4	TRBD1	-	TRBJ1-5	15	CASRPGQPKNQPQHF	TGTGCCAGCAGACCGGGACAGCCGAAAAATCAGCCCCAGCATTTT
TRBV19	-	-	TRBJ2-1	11	CASSIGREQFF	TGTGCCAGTAGTATAGGCAGGGAGCAGTTCTTC
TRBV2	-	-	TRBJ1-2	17	CASSEGPNRVPNYGYTF	TGTGCCAGCAGTGAAGGCCCAAACAGGGTACCTAACTATGGCTACACCTTC
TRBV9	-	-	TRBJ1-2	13	CASSVATNYGYTF	TGTGCCAGCAGCGTTGCAACTAACTATGGCTACACCTTC
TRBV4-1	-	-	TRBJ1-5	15	CASSEQGNPNQPQHF	TGCGCCAGCAGCGAACAGGGCAACCCCAATCAGCCCCAGCATTTT
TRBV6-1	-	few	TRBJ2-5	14	CASKARGYQETQYF	TGTGCCAGCAAGGCCCGGGGTTACCAAGAGACCCAGTACTTC
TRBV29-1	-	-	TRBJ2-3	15	CSVDSGQEITDTQYF	TGCAGCGTTGATTCGGGCCAGGAGATCACAGATACGCAGTATTTT
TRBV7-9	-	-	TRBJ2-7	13	CASSRDMRYEQYF	TGTGCCAGCAGCCGGGACATGAGGTACGAGCAGTACTTC
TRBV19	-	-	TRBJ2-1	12	CASGDRDYEQFF	TGTGCCAGCGGAGATAGGGACTATGAGCAGTTCTTC
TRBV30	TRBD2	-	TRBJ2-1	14	CAWSTSLGGNEQFF	TGTGCCTGGAGTACTAGCCTGGGGGGGAATGAGCAGTTCTTC
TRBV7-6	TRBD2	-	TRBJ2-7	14	CASSLIGEGYEQYF	TGTGCCAGCAGCTTAATAGGGGAGGGCTACGAGCAGTACTTC
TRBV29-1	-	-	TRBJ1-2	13	CSVDWQTPSGYTF	TGCAGCGTTGATTGGCAGACCCCCTCTGGCTACACCTTC
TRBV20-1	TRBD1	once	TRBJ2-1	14	CSASDRQGANEQFF	TGCAGTGCTAGTGATCGCCAGGGGGCGAATGAGCAGTTCTTC